The clone carrying this T cell receptor beta chain was detected a few times. The sample carries other DNA sequences with the same CDR3. This record belongs to a study of blood T cell repertoires in COVID-19. Study-wide background: Collection of acute and convalescent COVID-19 samples took place in the United States, Italy and Spain. PBMCs, B-cell-depleted T cells, or T cells were the source of the cDNA or gDNA that made up the material.

V gave up 0 bases and J gave up 4 bases; unmatched junction bases: 5. Germline CDR1 is SGHRS and CDR2 is YFSETQ. The CDR3 runs to 16 residues. Original processing notes: It was from reference gene primer amplification that nucleated cell counts were estimated. Clones were sequenced by immunoSEQ multiplex PCR, and TCRdb holds only the in-frame ones, with some missing. V, J and clone size were drawn from that table, and D and trimming were deduced from the DNA. The table lists some 90,000 clones, roughly 83% of them singletons. The chain links TRBV5-1 to TRBJ1-5; 9 bases agree with TRBD1. Sequencing was performed on peripheral blood. This clonotype originated in a human donor in a cohort sampled during active COVID-19. The CDR3 DNA is TGCGCCAGCAGCTTGGGGGACAGGGAAGGAAATCAGCCCCAGCATTTT. It translates to CASSLGDREGNQPQHF.